These 30 T cell receptor beta chains originate from one sample sequenced in a study of T cell repertoires in cytomegalovirus infection. TCRdb reanalysed the reads using MiXCR and keeps one entry per CDR3 protein. The sample gives about 76,000 distinct CDR3 sequences, 3.7% of which show up once; roughly 4.4% is in the top ten. The source material was PBMCs. Receptors originate from a human donor in good health (CMV status not recorded). Some clones in this sample may be carry-over from other donors' samples.

This clonotype came up many times. The chain links TRBV7-6 to TRBJ1-1; D is unclear. With 5 bases removed from V and 2 bases from J, the gap between germline ends came to 6 bases. The CDR3 has 12 residues. In germline, CDR1 is SGHVS, CDR2 FNYEAQ. The CDR3 protein is CASSLTNTEAFF. DNA of the CDR3: TGTGCCAGCAGCCTGACCAACACTGAAGCTTTCTTT.

This clonotype was seen repeatedly, ten times or more. This chain links TRBV6-5 with TRBJ2-5, with D perhaps TRBD2 (5 bases). From germline, CDR1 is MNHEY and CDR2 SVGAGI. CDR3 length equals 14 residues. V was shortened by 0 bases and J by 5 bases, with 10 bases between the two germline ends. The CDR3 DNA reads TGTGCCAGCAGTTACTCATTTTCGGGGGAGACCCAGTACTTC. Its translation: CASSYSFSGETQYF.

This clonotype was seen at least ten times. The chain employs TRBV7-2 and TRBJ1-2; TRBD1 aligns across 8 bases. The CDR3 runs 16 residues. V shed 4 bases, J shed 4 bases, and the junction held 11 bases outside the gene matches. From germline, CDR1 is SGHTA and CDR2 FQGNSA. CDR3 amino acids: CASSSRLPGTGYGYTF. In DNA form, the CDR3 reads TGTGCCAGCAGCTCCCGCTTACCCGGGACAGGCTATGGCTACACCTTC.

This clonotype was seen repeatedly, ten times or more. The rearrangement uses TRBV19 and TRBJ1-1; D gene ambiguous. Germline V CDR1 and CDR2: LNHDA, SQIVND (reference sequence). Trimming stripped 9 bases from V and 1 base from J, with 15 bases between. The CDR3 covers 14 residues. The CDR3 nucleotides are TGTGCCAGCGAACAACCTTACAGGAACACTGAAGCTTTCTTT. Amino acid sequence: CASEQPYRNTEAFF. Supplemented by reference TRBV19 and TRBJ1-1, the full variable domain reads DGGITQSPKYLFRKEGQNVTLSCEQNLNHDAMYWYRQDPGQGLRLIYYSQIVNDFQKGDIAEGYSVSREKKESFPLTVTSAQKNPTAFYLCASEQPYRNTEAFFGQGTRLTVV.

This clonotype has at least ten counts. The CDR3 sequence is CASKDPPHDEQYF. Here the CDR3 DNA reads TGTGCCAGCAAAGATCCACCCCACGACGAGCAGTACTTC. The rearrangement joins TRBV6-2 or TRBV6-3 to TRBJ2-7, with D unclear. This CDR3 region has 13 residues. Trimming stripped 7 bases from V and 5 bases from J, with 15 bases between. Germline V gives CDR1 MNHEY, CDR2 SVGEGT.

This clonotype occurred many times. The CDR3 is CSARGWGGNTEAFF. The CDR3 DNA follows: TGCAGTGCTAGAGGCTGGGGTGGGAACACTGAAGCTTTCTTT. The genes are TRBV20-1 and TRBJ1-1; D remains unclear. Per the germline V gene, CDR1 is DFQATT and CDR2 is SNEGSKA (reference sequence). The CDR3 is made up of 14 amino acids. V lost 1 base and J lost 1, with 10 bases in between.

V is TRBV29-1 and J is TRBJ2-7, with D possibly TRBD1 on 5 matching bases. With 3 bases removed from V and 1 base from J, the gap between germline ends came to 13 bases. This CDR3 spans 14 amino acids. Germline CDR1 is SQVTM and CDR2 is ANQGSEA. The CDR3, as DNA: TGCAGCGTTGATGGGGCATGGCCGTCCTACGAGCAGTACTTC. It is translated as CSVDGAWPSYEQYF.

This clonotype was detected ten times or more. The chain combines TRBV7-8 with TRBJ1-2, with D possibly matching TRBD1 (6 bases). V was clipped by 4 bases and J by 4 bases, with 16 bases between them. Germline V lookup: CDR1 SGHVS, CDR2 FQNEAQ. The CDR3 totals 15 residues. Written as DNA, the CDR3 is TGTGCCAGCAGCTCCTCGGACAGTTCTCTCTATGGCTACACCTTC. It is translated as CASSSSDSSLYGYTF.

This clonotype has at least ten counts. The V and J genes are TRBV7-9 and TRBJ2-6; 8 bases fit TRBD1. CDR1 SEHNR and CDR2 FQNEAQ come from the germline V gene (reference sequence). The trim removed 5 bases at V and 2 bases at J, leaving 8 bases unmatched. The CDR3 has 17 residues. The CDR3 sequence is CASSTRTGRAGANVLTF. For the CDR3, the DNA is TGTGCCAGCAGCACCCGGACAGGGCGGGCTGGGGCCAACGTCCTGACTTTC.

Ten or more counts support this clonotype. J is TRBJ2-1 and V is TRBV6-2 or TRBV6-3; TRBD2 matches at 7 bases. The CDR3 loop spans 15 amino acids. V trimming: 6 bases; J trimming: 7 bases; junction bases outside the gene matches: 12. Germline V gene data show CDR1 as MNHEY and CDR2 as SVGEGT. The CDR3 region is CASRNDAGVRNEQFF. CDR3 in DNA: TGTGCCAGCAGGAACGACGCGGGGGTGAGGAATGAGCAGTTCTTC.

The table lists this clonotype with many counts. The rearrangement links TRBV28 to TRBJ1-1; D gene ambiguous. V lost 7 bases and J lost 1, with 10 bases in between. The CDR3 consists of 13 residues. Germline V gives CDR1 MDHEN, CDR2 SYDVKM. The CDR3 here is CASTTVPNTEAFF. As DNA, the CDR3 is TGTGCCAGCACCACAGTCCCGAACACTGAAGCTTTCTTT.

In its sample, this clonotype was seen many times. This chain uses TRBV20-1 with TRBJ1-5, with 8 bases fitting TRBD1. The ends lost 5 bases at V and 7 bases at J; junction bases unmatched: 10. The CDR3 covers 14 residues. Germline V gene data show CDR1 as DFQATT and CDR2 as SNEGSKA (reference sequence). In DNA, the CDR3 is TGCAGTGCTGGACGGACAGGGCTGGGCCAGCCCCAGCATTTT. Its translation: CSAGRTGLGQPQHF.

This clonotype was observed many times. The genes are TRBV7-6 and TRBJ2-3; no clear D gene. The V gene lost 1 base and the J gene lost 2 bases, with 4 bases spanning the gap. The CDR3 sequence is 13 residues long. Germline V CDR1 and CDR2: SGHVS, FNYEAQ. In DNA, the CDR3 is TGTGCCAGCAGCTTAGGTGTCACAGATACGCAGTATTTT. As protein: CASSLGVTDTQYF.

The sample holds many counts of this clonotype. The J gene is TRBJ1-1, the V gene TRBV7-9; 7 bases are a match to TRBD1. The CDR3 length is 15 residues. Trimming removed 3 bases from V and 4 bases from J; junction bases left unmatched: 8. Germline-derived CDR1 and CDR2 are SEHNR and FQNEAQ (reference sequence). CDR3 protein: CASSLATGLGTEAFF. The DNA of the CDR3 is TGTGCCAGCAGCTTGGCGACAGGGTTGGGCACTGAAGCTTTCTTT.

This clonotype was recorded at least ten times. The CDR3: CASSLNNQPQHF. The CDR3 DNA is TGTGCCAGCAGCTTAAACAATCAGCCCCAGCATTTT. This chain joins TRBV7-2 and TRBJ1-5; unclear D gene. V was cut by 2 bases and J by 3 bases, with 2 bases left in between. CDR1 and CDR2 (germline): SGHTA, FQGNSA. This CDR3 region has 12 residues.

This clonotype was seen repeatedly, ten times or more. This chain joins TRBV12-3 or TRBV12-4 and TRBJ1-1; D perhaps matches TRBD1 (5 bases). V was cut by 5 bases and J by 2 bases, with 12 bases left in between. This CDR3 spans 14 amino acids. The CDR3 is CASSPVGPNTEAFF. CDR3 DNA sequence: TGTGCCAGCAGTCCCGTGGGGCCTAACACTGAAGCTTTCTTT.

This clonotype showed up many times. The rearrangement links TRBV6-5 to TRBJ1-2; possible D gene TRBD1, 5 bases. The germline V gene encodes CDR1 MNHEY and CDR2 SVGAGI. The CDR3 length is 14 residues. The V end was cut by 4 bases, the J end by 7 bases, with 16 bases between. The CDR3 coding sequence is TGTGCCAGCAGTTTCGGGACGGGAGGAGGTGGCTACACCTTC. Residues: CASSFGTGGGGYTF.

The sample holds many counts of this clonotype. J is TRBJ2-5 and V is TRBV7-2; TRBD2 matches 12 bases. The length of the CDR3 is 16 residues. Germline loops: CDR1 SGHTA, CDR2 FQGNSA. V shed 5 bases, J shed 9 bases, and the junction held 13 bases outside the gene matches. The CDR3 bases are TGTGCCAGCAGCCCCCAGACTAGCGGGGGCGGAATGGCCCAGTACTTC. It is translated as CASSPQTSGGGMAQYF. Variable domain in full (rest from reference TRBV7-2 and TRBJ2-5): GAGVSQSPSNKVTEKGKDVELRCDPISGHTALYWYRQSLGQGLEFLIYFQGNSAPDKSGLPSDRFSAERTGGSVSTLTIQRTQQEDSAVYLCASSPQTSGGGMAQYFGPGTRLLVL.

By share, this clonotype counts as medium-sized. V usage is TRBV7-2 and J usage is TRBJ2-3; D is uncertain. This CDR3 contains 14 residues. V was trimmed by 6 bases and J by 2 bases, leaving 12 bases between them. The V gene's germline CDR1 is SGHTA and CDR2 FQGNSA. The CDR3 loop reads CASSPGPYTDTQYF. CDR3 nucleotides: TGTGCCAGCAGTCCTGGGCCCTACACAGATACGCAGTATTTT.

This clonotype was detected many times. The chain has TRBV7-2 and TRBJ1-5, with no clear D. V gave up 6 bases and J gave up 7 bases, with 19 bases separating them. CDR1 is SGHTA, CDR2 FQGNSA, per germline. The length of the CDR3 is 15 residues. The CDR3 protein is CASRPKVGLGQPQHF. As DNA, the CDR3 is TGTGCCAGCAGACCCAAGGTTGGTCTCGGGCAGCCCCAGCATTTT.

There are many counts of this clonotype. This sequence joins TRBV28 and TRBJ1-1; possibly TRBD1 for D (6 bases). The CDR3 is 16 residues long. Trimming cost V 3 bases and J 5 bases, with 19 bases left between them. The V gene's germline CDR1 is MDHEN and CDR2 SYDVKM. The CDR3 is CASSFPHRAFRTEAFF. For the CDR3, the DNA is TGTGCCAGCAGTTTCCCCCACAGGGCCTTTCGTACTGAAGCTTTCTTT.

This clonotype was counted ten times or more. This chain's CDR3 is CASRQGSGFRNQPQHF. In DNA form, the CDR3 reads TGTGCCAGCAGGCAGGGTTCGGGCTTTCGCAATCAGCCCCAGCATTTT. The J gene is TRBJ1-5, the V gene TRBV27; D might be TRBD1 (5 bases). The germline V gene has CDR1 MNHEY and CDR2 SMNVEV (reference sequence). The V and J ends lost 6 bases and 2 bases respectively, with 17 bases between them. The CDR3 extends over 16 amino acids.

The table lists this clonotype with many counts. The V gene is TRBV20-1, the J gene TRBJ2-3, with 8 bases that match TRBD1. V lost 5 bases to trimming and J lost 2 bases; unmatched junction nucleotides: 6. CDR1 and CDR2 (germline): DFQATT, SNEGSKA (reference sequence). This CDR3 region has 14 residues. CDR3 sequence reads: CSASRTGLTDTQYF. CDR3 sequence (DNA): TGCAGTGCTTCCCGGACAGGGCTCACAGATACGCAGTATTTT.

This clonotype showed up many times. V and J are TRBV4-2 and TRBJ2-2; perhaps TRBD1 as D (6 bases). The germline V gene encodes CDR1 LGHNA and CDR2 YNFKEQ. The V and J ends lost 1 base and 0 bases respectively, with 6 bases between them. The length of the CDR3 is 15 residues. The DNA of the CDR3 is TGTGCCAGCAGCCAAGGGACAGCGAACACCGGGGAGCTGTTTTTT. Translated, it gives CASSQGTANTGELFF.

This clonotype was seen repeatedly, ten times or more. In nucleotides, the CDR3 is TGCAGTGTGTTCTCTCAAAGGCAAGAGACCCAGTACTTC. This sequence encodes CSVFSQRQETQYF. The J gene is TRBJ2-5, the V gene TRBV20-1; no firm D call. The CDR3 has 13 amino acids. Germline assignment: CDR1 DFQATT and CDR2 SNEGSKA (reference sequence). V lost 7 bases and J 2 bases, leaving 14 bases between the germline ends.

This clonotype has a count of ten or more. The chain employs TRBV12-3 or TRBV12-4 and TRBJ1-5; possibly TRBD1 for D (5 bases). This CDR3 contains 14 residues. The V and J ends lost 2 bases and 1 base respectively, with 6 bases between them. The CDR3 loop is CASSLRQSNQPQHF. CDR3 DNA sequence: TGTGCCAGCAGTTTAAGACAGAGCAATCAGCCCCAGCATTTT.

Many counts were recorded for this clonotype. This sequence joins TRBV6-2 or TRBV6-3 and TRBJ1-2; weak D call: TRBD1 (5 bases). This CDR3 has 14 amino acids. Germline V gene sequence: CDR1 MNHEY, CDR2 SVGEGT. The V end was cut by 4 bases, the J end by 7 bases, with 16 bases between. CDR3 residues: CASSSRQLRVGYTF. The CDR3 nucleotides are TGTGCCAGCAGTTCGCGACAGCTTCGTGTTGGCTACACCTTC.

This clonotype was counted many times. J is TRBJ2-3 and V is TRBV6-1, with a possible D match to TRBD2 (6 bases). The CDR3 has 13 residues. Trimming took off 5 bases at V and 8 bases at J, with 14 bases between the two ends. Germline CDR1 and CDR2: MNHNS and SASEGT. In DNA form, the CDR3 reads TGTGCCAGCAGTCAGGAGGGGCCAACTACGCAGTATTTT. It specifies CASSQEGPTTQYF.

This clonotype was seen ten or more times. This sequence joins TRBV27 and TRBJ1-6; D is possibly TRBD1 (5 bases). Germline CDR1 and CDR2: MNHEY and SMNVEV (reference sequence). This CDR3 is 13 amino acids long. V lost 5 bases to trimming and J lost 10 bases, with 12 bases between them. In DNA form, the CDR3 reads TGTGCCAGCAGTCTGATACGGGGCTCACCCCTCCACTTT. This gives the protein CASSLIRGSPLHF.

This clonotype was found many times. The chain carries TRBV4-1 and TRBJ1-4; D is perhaps TRBD1 (6 bases). Germline CDR1 is MGHRA and CDR2 is YSYEKL. This CDR3 comprises 19 residues. V lost 2 bases and J 0 bases, leaving 19 bases between the germline ends. The CDR3 DNA follows: TGCGCCAGCAGCCAACGGAACAGGGTTAGGGACGCAACTAATGAAAAACTGTTTTTT. This sequence encodes CASSQRNRVRDATNEKLFF.